Below, one T cell receptor (beta chain) is given with its context. Antigen specificity is unknown. Libraries were prepared by immunoSEQ multiplex PCR; TCRdb keeps only in-frame clonotypes and omits some of them. The table has about 110,000 clones, approximately 86% seen once. Trimming took 1 base from V and 5 from J, leaving 14 bases between them. This CDR3 has 16 residues. Germline V gives CDR1 LNHDA, CDR2 SQIVND (reference sequence). The data are from a study of PD-L1 blockade in urothelial cancer. Study-wide results and limits: Stronger expansion of tumor-associated clones in blood at 3 weeks distinguished durable-benefit patients.

The rearrangement joins TRBV19 to TRBJ2-2, with TRBD2 as a possible D gene (6 bases). The source material was PBMCs, sampled around atezolizumab (anti-PD-L1) treatment. The sequence was collected from a man over 45 with urothelial cancer. The chain's CDR3 is CASSIGRGRRTGELFF. In nucleotides, the CDR3 is TGTGCCAGTAGTATAGGGAGGGGAAGAAGGACCGGGGAGCTGTTTTTT.